The present T cell receptor (beta chain) was sequenced within a study of Tregs in tolerant kidney transplant recipients. Note on this clone: Its antigen remains unidentified.

Study-wide results and caveats: Validation in larger populations is needed because few patients were studied.

Germline values: CDR1 MNHEY, CDR2 SVGAGI. Trimming cost V 6 bases and J 5 bases, with 16 bases left between them. CDR3 length: 14 residues. Thawed PBMCs were FACS-sorted into unstimulated CD4+CD25+CD127- regulatory T cells, CD4+CD25- non-regulatory cells, CD4 and CD8 cells. Only in-frame clones appear in the TCRdb table, and some are missing; sequencing was by immunoSEQ multiplex PCR. The data hold about 240,000 clones, with 84% observed a single time. Material: CD4+ T cells from blood. The sequence derives from a human donor in good health. The gene calls are TRBV6-5 and TRBJ2-5; no clear D gene. The CDR3 loop is CASRLDGPRETQYF. Here the CDR3 DNA reads TGTGCCAGCAGGTTGGACGGGCCCCGGGAGACCCAGTACTTC.